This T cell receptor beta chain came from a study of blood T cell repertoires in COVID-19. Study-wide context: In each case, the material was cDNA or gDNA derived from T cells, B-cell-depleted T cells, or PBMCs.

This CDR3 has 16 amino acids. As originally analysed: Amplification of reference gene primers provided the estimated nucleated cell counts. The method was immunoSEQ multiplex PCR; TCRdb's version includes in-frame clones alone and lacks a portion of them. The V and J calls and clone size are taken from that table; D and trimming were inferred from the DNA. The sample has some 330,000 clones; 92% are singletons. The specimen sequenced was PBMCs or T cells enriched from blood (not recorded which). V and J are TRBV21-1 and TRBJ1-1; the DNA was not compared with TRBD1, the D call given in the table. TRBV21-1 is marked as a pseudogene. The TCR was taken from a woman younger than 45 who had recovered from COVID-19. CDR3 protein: CASSNKTQTLNTEAFF. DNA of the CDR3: TGTGCCAGCAGCAATAAGACACAGACCTTGAACACTGAAGCTTTCTTT.